This T cell receptor (beta chain) was observed in a study of radiotherapy plus CTLA-4 blockade in lung cancer. Overall study context: Objective response rate was around 20%; disease control rate, around 30%. Study results and caveats: Blood-borne expansion of tumor-derived TCR clones followed radiotherapy plus ipilimumab.

CTLA-4 blockade with ipilimumab, together with focal radiation, was given to patients with chemo-refractory metastatic non-small-cell lung cancer. Generated by immunoSEQ multiplex PCR, the TCRdb table keeps only in-frame clones and is missing some. The sample lists approximately 99,000 clones; just over 85% were seen once. A remark on this clone: What it binds is unknown.

Sequenced material: peripheral blood, taken from a patient treated with radiotherapy plus ipilimumab. The TCR originated in a human donor with non-small cell lung cancer that progressed on radiotherapy plus ipilimumab.

This CDR3 is CASSRAEGLEETQYF. CDR3 bases: TGTGCCAGCAGTAGGGCGGAGGGGTTAGAGGAGACCCAGTACTTC. The rearrangement joins TRBV25-1 to TRBJ2-5, with a possible D match to TRBD2 (6 bases). This CDR3 spans 15 amino acids. In germline, CDR1 is MGHDK, CDR2 SYGVNS. V was trimmed by 5 bases and J by 5 bases, leaving 18 bases between them. The full variable domain, in which reference TRBV25-1 and TRBJ2-5 provide the parts outside the CDR3, is EADIYQTPRYLVIGTGKKITLECSQTMGHDKMYWYQQDPGMELHLIHYSYGVNSTEKGDLSSESTVSRIRTEHFPLTLESARPSHTSQYLCASSRAEGLEETQYFGPGTRLLVL.